This T cell receptor beta chain is drawn from a study of blood T cell repertoires in COVID-19. Study-wide background: Samples of COVID-19 (acute and convalescent) were obtained from the United States, Italy and Spain. T cells, B-cell-depleted T cells, or PBMCs supplied cDNA or gDNA.

Under the authors' procedure: The assay estimated nucleated cells by amplifying reference gene primers. Repertoires were generated with immunoSEQ multiplex PCR, while TCRdb's copy carries only in-frame clones and drops some. The DNA was the basis for D and trimming; V, J and clone size are from that table. The sample yields about 71,000 clones, more than 80% seen once. This clone was found once. Sequencing used peripheral blood. This receptor was taken from a man aged 30 to 39 with acute or convalescent COVID-19.

The CDR3 region is CASSSIHGGIQYF. The CDR3 DNA follows: TGTGCCAGCAGTTCCATTCATGGGGGGATTCAGTACTTC. The gene calls are TRBV6-2 or TRBV6-3 and TRBJ2-4; weak D call: TRBD2 (6 bases). The germline CDR1 and CDR2 sequences are MNHEY and SVGEGT. The V gene lost 4 bases and the J gene lost 10 bases, with 14 bases spanning the gap. The CDR3 length is 13 residues.